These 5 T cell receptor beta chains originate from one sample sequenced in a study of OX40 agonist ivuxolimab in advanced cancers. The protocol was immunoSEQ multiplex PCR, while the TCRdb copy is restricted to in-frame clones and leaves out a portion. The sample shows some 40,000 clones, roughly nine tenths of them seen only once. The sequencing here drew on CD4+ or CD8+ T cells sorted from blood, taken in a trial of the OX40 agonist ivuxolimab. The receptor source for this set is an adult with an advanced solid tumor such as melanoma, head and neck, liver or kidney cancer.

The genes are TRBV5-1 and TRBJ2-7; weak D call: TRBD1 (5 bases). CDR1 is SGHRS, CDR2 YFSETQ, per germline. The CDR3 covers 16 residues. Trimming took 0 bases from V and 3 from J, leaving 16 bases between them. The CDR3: CASSLEEGVIYYEQYF. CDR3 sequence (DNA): TGCGCCAGCAGCTTGGAAGAAGGGGTAATTTACTACGAGCAGTACTTC.

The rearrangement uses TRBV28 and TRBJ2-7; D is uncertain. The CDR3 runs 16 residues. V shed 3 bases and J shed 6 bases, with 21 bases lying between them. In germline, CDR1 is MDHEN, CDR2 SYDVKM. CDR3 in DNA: TGTGCCAGCAGTTTCCTCTCTCGGTGGGTCCGAGGCGAGCAGTACTTC. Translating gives CASSFLSRWVRGEQYF.

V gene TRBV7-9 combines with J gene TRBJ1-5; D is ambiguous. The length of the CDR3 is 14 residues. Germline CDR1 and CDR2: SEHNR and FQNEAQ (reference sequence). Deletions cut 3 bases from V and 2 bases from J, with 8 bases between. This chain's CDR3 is CASSFSTGNQPQHF. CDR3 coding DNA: TGTGCCAGCAGCTTCTCGACGGGCAATCAGCCCCAGCATTTT.

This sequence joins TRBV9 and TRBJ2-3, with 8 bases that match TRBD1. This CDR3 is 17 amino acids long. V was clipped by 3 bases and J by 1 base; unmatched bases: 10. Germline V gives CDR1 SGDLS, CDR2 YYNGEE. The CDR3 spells CASSDPTQGARTDTQYF. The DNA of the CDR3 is TGTGCCAGCAGCGACCCGACCCAGGGGGCACGCACAGATACGCAGTATTTT.

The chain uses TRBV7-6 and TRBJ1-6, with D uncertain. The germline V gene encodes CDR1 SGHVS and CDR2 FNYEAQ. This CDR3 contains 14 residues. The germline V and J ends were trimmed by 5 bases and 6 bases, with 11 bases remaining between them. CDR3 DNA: TGTGCCAGCAGCCCGAGTGAGGGTAATTCACCCCTCCACTTT. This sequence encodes CASSPSEGNSPLHF.